This record looks at one T cell receptor beta chain sequence and its context. Its antigen remains unidentified. The entry originates in a study of CD8 T cells in ankylosing spondylitis. Whole-study results and caveats: Past research had described some motif variants in reactive arthritis synovial fluid and blood. Clones linked to disease were reported to show significant enrichment in matched ankylosing spondylitis synovial fluid.

The length of the CDR3 is 13 residues. CDR1 SGHRS and CDR2 YFSETQ come from the germline V gene. The trim removed 8 bases at V and 2 bases at J, leaving 4 bases unmatched. Making the TCR beta libraries involved quantitative 5'-RACE with molecular barcodes. In TCRdb, the 5' RACE reads were re-called with MiXCR into one record per CDR3 protein. This table holds 250,000 to 350,000 distinct CDR3 sequences, approximately 20% found once. Sequencing used blood, either unsorted or a sorted T cell fraction (not recorded which). The V gene is TRBV5-1, the J gene TRBJ2-5; 9 nucleotides align to TRBD1. The TCR was taken from a male donor with ankylosing spondylitis or in good health (not recorded which). This CDR3 is CASTTGGQETQYF. The CDR3 DNA follows: TGCGCCAGTACGACAGGGGGACAAGAGACCCAGTACTTC.